The 18 T cell receptor beta chains presented below share a single source sample, sequenced in a study of early T cells in non-severe SARS-CoV-2 infection. One entry per CDR3 protein, called by TCRdb with MiXCR from the 5' RACE reads. The sample gives 100,000 or so distinct CDR3 sequences, 16% of which show up once; about 5% is in the top ten. The sample was whole blood, taken at baseline. Receptor source: an adult who was a healthcare worker with PCR-confirmed SARS-CoV-2 infection or an uninfected control (not recorded which).

The rearrangement links TRBV10-3 to TRBJ2-7, with D maybe TRBD2 (5 bases). Per the germline V gene, CDR1 is ENHRY and CDR2 is SYGVKD. Trimming shortened V by 3 bases and J by 6 bases, and 15 bases separated the two germline ends. CDR3 length: 14 residues. CDR3 sequence: CAISDSGGSPEQYF. The CDR3 DNA follows: TGTGCCATCAGTGACAGCGGTGGTAGCCCCGAGCAGTACTTC.

This clonotype was seen only a few times. The chain is built from TRBV7-2 and TRBJ2-1; 8 bases fit TRBD2. Germline values: CDR1 SGHTA, CDR2 FQGNSA. The CDR3 extends over 15 amino acids. V lost 4 bases to trimming and J lost 9 bases; unmatched junction nucleotides: 11. In nucleotides, the CDR3 is TGTGCCAGCAGCTCCTCCGGGAGGGCCTACGGTGAGCAGTTCTTC. It yields the protein CASSSSGRAYGEQFF. Combining the CDR3 with reference TRBV7-2 and TRBJ2-1 gives the whole variable domain GAGVSQSPSNKVTEKGKDVELRCDPISGHTALYWYRQSLGQGLEFLIYFQGNSAPDKSGLPSDRFSAERTGGSVSTLTIQRTQQEDSAVYLCASSSSGRAYGEQFFGPGTRLTVL.

This clonotype appeared many times. The CDR3 region is CSANTWTGAYTDTQYF. The CDR3 nucleotides read TGCAGTGCCAACACCTGGACAGGGGCCTACACAGATACGCAGTATTTT. The chain is built from TRBV20-1 and TRBJ2-3; 9 positions agree with TRBD1. Looked up from germline, CDR1 is DFQATT and CDR2 is SNEGSKA (reference sequence). V lost 6 bases, J lost 2 bases, and 12 bases stayed unmatched. There are 16 residues in the CDR3.

This clonotype turned up a few times. The J gene is TRBJ2-3, the V gene TRBV19; possibly TRBD1 for D (6 bases). The germline gives CDR1 LNHDA, CDR2 SQIVND (reference sequence). The CDR3 spans 13 residues. V was shortened by 8 bases and J by 4 bases, with 13 bases between the two germline ends. For the CDR3, the DNA is TGTGCCAGTGCTCCACAGGGTTCAGATACGCAGTATTTT. It is translated as CASAPQGSDTQYF.

This clonotype has just a few counts. CDR3 coding DNA: TGCGCCAGCAGTAGGACGGTTATTAGCAATCAGCCCCAGCATTTT. Its translation: CASSRTVISNQPQHF. The chain uses TRBV4-1 and TRBJ1-5; no reliable D call. Germline values: CDR1 MGHRA, CDR2 YSYEKL. V was pared by 6 bases and J by 0 bases, with 12 bases between. This CDR3 has 15 amino acids.

The chain employs TRBV5-1 and TRBJ2-7; TRBD2 matches 8 bases. V was pared by 8 bases and J by 6 bases, with 10 bases of the junction left unmatched. The length of the CDR3 is 13 residues. Germline CDR1 is SGHRS and CDR2 is YFSETQ. In DNA, the CDR3 is TGCGCCAGTAAGGGACTAGGTACAAGCGAGCAGTACTTC. Residues: CASKGLGTSEQYF.

This clonotype was found a few times. This rearrangement joins TRBV11-3 to TRBJ2-7; D perhaps matches TRBD1 (6 bases). Germline CDR1 is SGHNT and CDR2 is YENEEA. This CDR3 is built from 15 residues. Trimming took 6 bases from V and 0 from J, leaving 15 bases between them. This chain's CDR3 is CASRLLDRSSYEQYF. The CDR3 DNA reads TGTGCCAGCAGACTTCTAGACAGGAGCTCCTACGAGCAGTACTTC.

The chain combines TRBV7-6 with TRBJ2-6; possibly TRBD2 for D (6 bases). V was trimmed by 6 bases and J by 2 bases, leaving 8 bases between them. The CDR3 contains 14 residues. Germline lookup yields CDR1 SGHVS and CDR2 FNYEAQ. The CDR3 spells CASRPGAGANVLTF. Here the CDR3 DNA reads TGTGCCAGCAGGCCGGGGGCTGGGGCCAACGTCCTGACTTTC.

The rearrangement links TRBV28 to TRBJ1-1, with no clear D. The germline V gene encodes CDR1 MDHEN and CDR2 SYDVKM. There are 12 residues in the CDR3. V shed 3 bases and J shed 6 bases, with 8 bases lying between them. CDR3 sequence reads: CASSFRGAEAFF. CDR3 sequence (DNA): TGTGCCAGCAGTTTTAGAGGAGCTGAAGCTTTCTTT.

This clonotype was counted at least ten times. J is TRBJ1-4 and V is TRBV3-1; D remains ambiguous. The CDR3 has 14 residues. Germline lookup yields CDR1 LGHDT and CDR2 YNNKEL (reference sequence). V was cut by 2 bases and J by 1 base, with 5 bases left in between. CDR3 nucleotides: TGTGCCAGCAGCCAACGGGGAACTAATGAAAAACTGTTTTTT. Protein product: CASSQRGTNEKLFF.

This clonotype occurred a few times. The chain carries TRBV12-3 or TRBV12-4 and TRBJ1-5; D is perhaps TRBD1 (5 bases). The CDR3 covers 11 residues. Trimming shortened V by 5 bases and J by 11 bases, and 10 bases separated the two germline ends. The CDR3 nucleotides are TGTGCCAGCAGTGGGGGGTCGGCCCAGCATTTT. Its protein product is CASSGGSAQHF.

This clonotype was seen a single time. The rearrangement links TRBV12-3 or TRBV12-4 to TRBJ2-2; 8 positions agree with TRBD2. The CDR3 is 16 amino acids. V lost 7 bases, J lost 4 bases, and 11 bases stayed unmatched. The DNA for the CDR3 is TGTGCCAGCATGCGTGGGCTAGCGGGCCGCACCGGGGAGCTGTTTTTT. This encodes CASMRGLAGRTGELFF.

This clonotype was counted between two and nine times. The V and J genes are TRBV12-3 or TRBV12-4 and TRBJ2-2; D gene uncertain. Trimming removed 7 bases from V and 4 bases from J, with 13 bases in between. The CDR3 length is 14 residues. CDR3 sequence reads: CASKLGLTTGELFF. For the CDR3, the DNA is TGTGCCAGCAAATTAGGGTTGACCACCGGGGAGCTGTTTTTT.

This clonotype was detected ten times or more. The rearrangement joins TRBV20-1 to TRBJ2-3, with TRBD2 as a possible D gene (5 bases). V was shortened by 6 bases and J by 4 bases, with 17 bases between the two germline ends. This CDR3 is built from 14 residues. CDR1 is DFQATT, CDR2 SNEGSKA, per germline (reference sequence). CDR3 residues: CSASHPEGSDTQYF. The CDR3 coding sequence is TGCAGTGCCTCCCACCCAGAGGGCTCAGATACGCAGTATTTT.

The chain couples TRBV29-1 to TRBJ1-2, with TRBD1 as a possible D gene (5 bases). The germline V gene has CDR1 SQVTM and CDR2 ANQGSEA. CDR3 length: 14 residues. Trimming took 4 bases from V and 6 from J, leaving 18 bases between them. Written as DNA, the CDR3 is TGCAGCGTTGTCCCGACAGCGAGCATCCATGGCTACACCTTC. Residues: CSVVPTASIHGYTF.

The J gene is TRBJ2-1, the V gene TRBV5-4; 10 bases are a match to TRBD1. The CDR3 runs 14 residues. Germline-derived CDR1 and CDR2 are SGHNT and YYREEE (reference sequence). Trimming at V came to 2 bases and at J to 7 bases, leaving 3 bases not matched to a gene. The CDR3 loop is CASSFDRGRNEQFF. The CDR3 DNA is TGTGCCAGCAGCTTTGACAGGGGGCGGAATGAGCAGTTCTTC. The entire variable domain, with the rest obtained from reference TRBV5-4 and TRBJ2-1, is as follows: ETGVTQSPTHLIKTRGQQVTLRCSSQSGHNTVSWYQQALGQGPQFIFQYYREEENGRGNFPPRFSGLQFPNYSSELNVNALELDDSALYLCASSFDRGRNEQFFGPGTRLTVL.

This chain links TRBV18 with TRBJ1-2; perhaps TRBD1 as D (6 bases). The CDR3 is 16 residues long. Trimming removed 0 bases from V and 3 bases from J, with 14 bases in between. The germline V gene has CDR1 KGHSH and CDR2 LQKENI. The DNA of the CDR3 is TGTGCCAGCTCACCACCGGGACATCCTCATTACTATGGCTACACCTTC. The encoded protein is CASSPPGHPHYYGYTF.

This clonotype was observed a few times. This chain links TRBV5-1 with TRBJ2-1, with D maybe TRBD1 (6 bases). The CDR3 length is 15 residues. The germline V gene encodes CDR1 SGHRS and CDR2 YFSETQ. V dropped 1 base and J dropped 4 bases, with 12 bases sitting between them. This CDR3 reads CASSLWGPGYNEQFF. CDR3 coding DNA: TGCGCCAGCAGCTTGTGGGGGCCGGGGTACAATGAGCAGTTCTTC.